The rows below give T cell receptor beta chains drawn from one sample of a study of OX40 agonist ivuxolimab in advanced cancers. Sequenced by immunoSEQ multiplex PCR; TCRdb stores in-frame clones only, minus some. The profile shows about 38,000 clones, roughly 82% of them singletons. Source: CD4+ or CD8+ T cells sorted from blood, taken in a trial of the OX40 agonist ivuxolimab. The receptors originated from an adult with an advanced solid tumor such as melanoma, head and neck, liver or kidney cancer. CDR3s include the opening cysteine and the closing phenylalanine or tryptophan.

v_call cdr3_aa
TRBV25-1 CASSEISTDTQYF
TRBV5-6 CASASGVYNEQFF
TRBV7-9 CASSDPGRNSGANVLTF
TRBV7-9 CASSPRDVTEAFF
TRBV4-1 CASSPRGRGPGNTIYF
TRBV7-2 CASSSGVTSYEQYF
TRBV25-1 CASSENGAGDNEKLFF
TRBV20-1 CSAMGGEAFF
TRBV9 CASSVSLAGASSGELFF
TRBV19 CASIGSGRGAKNIQYF
TRBV7-2 CASSPHGLVSGNEQFF
TRBV25-1 CASRDRGQGYTF
TRBV19 CASTMTGTGTEAFF
TRBV7-2 CASSRSQIYGYTF
TRBV11-2 CASSPWTSGSLADTQYF
TRBV5-1 CASSLDGRVVDEQYF
TRBV5-5 CASSWGQGTYEQYF
TRBV27 CASRDRGSPLHF
TRBV5-1 CASSLVLGRPTGELFF
TRBV9 CASSVAGQGGGPYNEQFF
TRBV30 CAWSVEANYGYTF
TRBV5-5 CASSPRSLRGRINYGYTF
TRBV30 CAWSPVGASAYGYTF
TRBV6-5 CASSDPGQIYGYTF
TRBV4-3 CASSQDRQNSGNTIYF
TRBV27 CASNSPFSYNSPLHF
TRBV27 CASRGLPKYNEQFF
TRBV15 CATSSHAGLAVPQSF
TRBV6-1 CASRLNRVYEQYF
TRBV7-9 CASSSLGGAKNIQYF